This T cell receptor beta chain was sequenced for a study of T cell responses to AZD1222 COVID-19 vaccine. Study conclusions and caveats: Per reports, nearly half of all spike-specific TCRs target regions that are unmutated in variants. Spike-specific TCR breadth and depth rose after two AZD1222 doses. Clonal diversity may have been underestimated, and the donors were mostly white British, with more females than males. Baseline antibody screening turned up just a handful of seropositive AZD1222 recipients.

About this clone itself: Its antigen is not known.

Measured with immunoSEQ multiplex PCR; TCRdb has only the in-frame clones, and not every one. This table holds some 150,000 clones, approximately 88% found once. The sequence was collected from an adult in good health. The sequencing used peripheral blood, collected on day 0 of MenACWY control vaccination.

CDR3 loop: CASSLDRGGKAFF. Here the CDR3 DNA reads TGTGCCAGCAGTCTAGACAGGGGAGGTAAAGCTTTCTTT. V and J are TRBV2 and TRBJ1-1; 8 nucleotides agree with TRBD1. Germline V lookup: CDR1 SNHLY, CDR2 FYNNEI. The CDR3 contains 13 residues. Germline trimming cut 5 bases from V and 9 bases from J; bases unmatched to any gene: 8.